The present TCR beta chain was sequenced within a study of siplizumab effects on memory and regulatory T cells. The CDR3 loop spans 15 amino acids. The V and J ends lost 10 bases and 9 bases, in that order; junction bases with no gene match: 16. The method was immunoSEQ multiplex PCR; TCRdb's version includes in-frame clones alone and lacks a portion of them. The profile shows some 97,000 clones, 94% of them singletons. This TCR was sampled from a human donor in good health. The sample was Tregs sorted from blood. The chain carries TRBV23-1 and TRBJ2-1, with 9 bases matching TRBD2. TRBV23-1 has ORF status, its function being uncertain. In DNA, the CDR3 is TGCGCCAACCGGGTAAGCGGGGGCGGGGGGGGTGAGCAGTTCTTC. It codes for CANRVSGGGGGEQFF.